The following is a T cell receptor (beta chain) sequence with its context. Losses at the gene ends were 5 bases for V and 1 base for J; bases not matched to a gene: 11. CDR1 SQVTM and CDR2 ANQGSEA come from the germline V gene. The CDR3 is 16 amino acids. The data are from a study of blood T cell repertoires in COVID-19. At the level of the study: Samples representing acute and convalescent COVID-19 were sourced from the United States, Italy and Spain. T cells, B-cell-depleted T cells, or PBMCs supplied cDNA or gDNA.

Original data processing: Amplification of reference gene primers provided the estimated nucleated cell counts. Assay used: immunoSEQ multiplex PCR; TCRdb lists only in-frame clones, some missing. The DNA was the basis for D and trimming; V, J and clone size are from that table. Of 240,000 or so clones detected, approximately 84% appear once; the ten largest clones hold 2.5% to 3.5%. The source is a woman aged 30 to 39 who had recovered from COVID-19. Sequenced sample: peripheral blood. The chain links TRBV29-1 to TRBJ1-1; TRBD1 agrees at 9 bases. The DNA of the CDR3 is TGCAGCGTTTTTAAGGGACAGGGTCTCACGAACACTGAAGCTTTCTTT. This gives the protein CSVFKGQGLTNTEAFF.